The 14 T cell receptor beta chains below come from one sample, sequenced in a study of blood T cells in healthy people across ages. Then a second PCR, running about 7 to 11 cycles, was carried out with a sample-barcoded 5' primer and a J-beta primer mix. Using its own MiXCR run on the 5' RACE reads, TCRdb lists one record per CDR3 protein. Of about 1,800,000 distinct CDR3 sequences in the sample, 28% were seen once. The sequencing sample was made of blood. Source of these receptors: a woman aged 25-40 years in good health.

This rearrangement joins TRBV9 to TRBJ2-3; D is perhaps TRBD1 (6 bases). V lost 3 bases to trimming and J lost 0 bases, with 14 bases between them. Germline V gene lookup returns CDR1 SGDLS and CDR2 YYNGEE. The CDR3 runs 16 residues. CDR3 protein: CASSGGLTTSTDTQYF. As DNA, the CDR3 is TGTGCCAGCAGCGGGGGGCTCACAACTAGCACAGATACGCAGTATTTT. The full variable domain, in which reference TRBV9 and TRBJ2-3 provide the parts outside the CDR3, is DSGVTQTPKHLITATGQRVTLRCSPRSGDLSVYWYQQSLDQGLQFLIQYYNGEERAKGNILERFSAQQFPDLHSELNLSSLELGDSALYFCASSGGLTTSTDTQYFGPGTRLTVL.

J is TRBJ2-1 and V is TRBV12-3 or TRBV12-4, with TRBD2 identical over 9 bases. The CDR3 sequence is 15 residues long. V lost 8 bases and J lost 0; bases outside the gene matches: 5. The CDR3 spells CASAGGENSYNEQFF. CDR3 in DNA: TGTGCCAGCGCGGGAGGGGAGAACTCCTACAATGAGCAGTTCTTC.

CDR3 bases: TGCAGTGCTAGAGATTCTCCGGCGGGAGTGTTCACCGGGGAGCTGTTTTTT. It encodes CSARDSPAGVFTGELFF. J is TRBJ2-2 and V is TRBV20-1; 7 bases fit TRBD2. The V and J ends lost 0 bases and 4 bases, in that order; junction bases with no gene match: 11. Germline V CDR1 and CDR2: DFQATT, SNEGSKA (reference sequence). CDR3 length: 17 amino acids.

The chain recombines TRBV4-1 with TRBJ2-1, with TRBD2 as a possible D gene (5 bases). The length of the CDR3 is 18 residues. Germline CDR1 reads MGHRA; CDR2 reads YSYEKL. Deletions cut 0 bases from V and 2 bases from J, with 17 bases between. CDR3 sequence: CASSQERLAGSAYNEQFF. Here the CDR3 DNA reads TGCGCCAGCAGCCAAGAAAGGTTGGCGGGCTCGGCCTACAATGAGCAGTTCTTC.

The gene calls are TRBV5-1 and TRBJ2-7; no reliable D call. This CDR3 contains 13 residues. Trimming took 4 bases from V and 3 from J, leaving 11 bases between them. Germline loops: CDR1 SGHRS, CDR2 YFSETQ. In nucleotides, the CDR3 is TGCGCCAGCAGCCCCTCGTGGGTCTACGAGCAGTACTTC. As protein: CASSPSWVYEQYF.

Worth noting for this clonotype: At one boundary the junction diverges from the germline segment, which might be a read error. The J gene is TRBJ2-2, the V gene TRBV6-8; 9 bases agree with TRBD2. Germline CDR1 is MNHGY and CDR2 is SAAAGT. This CDR3 is built from 16 residues. CDR3 nucleotide sequence: TGTGCCAGCAGTGCACCGGGACTAGCAGACACCGGGGAGCTGCTTTTT. Protein: CASSAPGLADTGELLF.

This clonotype was picked up a small number of times. V gene TRBV5-5 combines with J gene TRBJ1-6; no firm D call. The V end was cut by 1 base, the J end by 0 bases, with 5 bases between. CDR1 and CDR2 from the germline V gene are SGHKS and YYEKEE (reference sequence). The CDR3 extends over 15 amino acids. The CDR3 is CASSLTVSYNSPLHF. CDR3 bases: TGTGCCAGCAGCTTGACAGTCTCCTATAATTCACCCCTCCACTTT.

The chain has TRBV4-1 and TRBJ2-1; 7 bases map to TRBD2. Trimming at V came to 0 bases and at J to 4 bases, leaving 6 bases not matched to a gene. CDR1 MGHRA and CDR2 YSYEKL come from the germline V gene. This CDR3 spans 16 amino acids. CDR3 sequence: CASSQDRSSGYNEQFF. In DNA form, the CDR3 reads TGCGCCAGCAGCCAAGATAGAAGTAGCGGGTACAATGAGCAGTTCTTC.

The chain has TRBV5-5 and TRBJ2-3, with TRBD2 identical over 10 bases. In germline, CDR1 is SGHKS, CDR2 YYEKEE (reference sequence). CDR3 length: 16 amino acids. The V gene end was trimmed by 1 base and the J gene end by 5 bases; junction bases not matched to a gene: 7. CDR3 nucleotide sequence: TGTGCCAGCAGCTTGTCCCCAGCGGGGGGGGTAGATACGCAGTATTTT. It codes for CASSLSPAGGVDTQYF.

The chain is built from TRBV7-9 and TRBJ1-5, with TRBD1 identical over 8 bases. The junction had 9 bases not matched to a gene; V was cut back by 5 bases and J by 3 bases. From germline, CDR1 is SEHNR and CDR2 FQNEAQ (reference sequence). CDR3 length: 16 residues. DNA of the CDR3: TGTGCCAGCAGCGAGGGACAGGCGAATATCAATCAGCCCCAGCATTTT. It codes for CASSEGQANINQPQHF. Full variable domain (outside the CDR3, taken from reference TRBV7-9 and TRBJ1-5): DTGVSQNPRHKITKRGQNVTFRCDPISEHNRLYWYRQTLGQGPEFLTYFQNEAQLEKSRLLSDRFSAERPKGSFSTLEIQRTEQGDSAMYLCASSEGQANINQPQHFGDGTRLSIL.

This clonotype was observed a handful of times. V and J are TRBV10-2 and TRBJ1-1; 8 positions agree with TRBD1. The CDR3 spans 13 residues. J gave up 10 bases and V 6 bases, and 10 bases lay outside the gene matches. Germline CDR1 and CDR2: WSHSY and SAAADI. In nucleotides, the CDR3 is TGCGCCAGCAGCCGGGGACAGGCCTTAGGAGCTTTCTTT. It yields the protein CASSRGQALGAFF.

This clonotype was seen many times. The V gene is TRBV4-1, the J gene TRBJ2-7, with 8 nucleotides matching TRBD2. The germline gives CDR1 MGHRA, CDR2 YSYEKL. Trimming cost V 0 bases and J 0 bases; bases outside gene matches: 4. This CDR3 has 16 amino acids. The CDR3 sequence is CASSQDTRGVSYEQYF. The CDR3 coding sequence is TGCGCCAGCAGCCAAGATACGCGGGGGGTCTCCTACGAGCAGTACTTC.

This clonotype was detected a few times. The chain links TRBV5-7 to TRBJ2-1; D is ambiguous. TRBV5-7 is an ORF for which the function is uncertain. The CDR3 covers 11 residues. The ends were cut back, 4 bases at V and 14 bases at J, with 13 bases in the middle. The CDR3, as DNA: TGTGCCAGCAGCGAGTGCACAAGGAAGTTCTTC. Encoded protein: CASSECTRKFF.

The chain carries TRBV3-1 and TRBJ2-1; the D is unclear. Looked up from germline, CDR1 is LGHDT and CDR2 is YNNKEL (reference sequence). The CDR3 is made up of 17 amino acids. V lost 2 bases and J 7 bases, leaving 21 bases between the germline ends. The chain's CDR3 is CASSQSELGRTGNEQFF. For the CDR3, the DNA is TGTGCCAGCAGCCAATCAGAACTGGGCCGAACCGGGAATGAGCAGTTCTTC.